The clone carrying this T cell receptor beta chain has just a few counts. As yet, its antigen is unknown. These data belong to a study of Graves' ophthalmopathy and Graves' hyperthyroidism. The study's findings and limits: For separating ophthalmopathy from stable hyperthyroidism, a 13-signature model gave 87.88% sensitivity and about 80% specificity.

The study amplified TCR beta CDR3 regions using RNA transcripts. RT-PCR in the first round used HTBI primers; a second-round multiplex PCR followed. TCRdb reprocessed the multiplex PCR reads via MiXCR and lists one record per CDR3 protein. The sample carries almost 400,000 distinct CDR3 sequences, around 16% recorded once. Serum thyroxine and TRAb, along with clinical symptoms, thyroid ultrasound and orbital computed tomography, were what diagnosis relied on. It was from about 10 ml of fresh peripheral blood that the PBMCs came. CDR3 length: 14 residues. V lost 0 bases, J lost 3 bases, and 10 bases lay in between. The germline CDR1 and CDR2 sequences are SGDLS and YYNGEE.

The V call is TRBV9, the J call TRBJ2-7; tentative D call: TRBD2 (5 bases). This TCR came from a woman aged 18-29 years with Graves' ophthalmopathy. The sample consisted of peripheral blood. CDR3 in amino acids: CASSVAEGFYEQYF. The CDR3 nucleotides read TGTGCCAGCAGCGTAGCTGAGGGTTTCTACGAGCAGTACTTC.